This T cell receptor beta chain emerged from a study of blood T cell repertoires in COVID-19. Study information: Samples of COVID-19 (acute and convalescent) were obtained from the United States, Italy and Spain.

The CDR3 is 14 amino acids. CDR1 and CDR2 from the germline V gene are SGHTA and FQGNSA. Trimming left V 3 bases short and J 1 base short, with 8 bases between. Original processing notes: Researchers report that nucleated cell counts were estimated from reference gene primer amplification. Profiling relied on immunoSEQ multiplex PCR, and the TCRdb table lists in-frame clones only, not all of them. The V and J calls and clone size are taken from that table; D and trimming were inferred from the DNA. The data show over 200,000 clones, about 80% seen once. What was sequenced was peripheral blood. The source is an elderly woman with acute or convalescent COVID-19. J is TRBJ2-3 and V is TRBV7-2, with D unclear. The CDR3 sequence: CASSFVPGTDTQYF. In DNA form, the CDR3 reads TGTGCCAGCAGCTTCGTTCCTGGCACAGATACGCAGTATTTT.